This T cell receptor (beta chain) was captured in a study of shared clonotypes between healthy human individuals. Positive CCR7 selection of CD45RO-negative cells yielded the naive CD8 cells, and terminally differentiated effector memory CD45RA+ cells were excluded. CDR1 MGHRA and CDR2 YSYEKL come from the germline V gene. After removal of 4 bases from V and 4 bases from J, the junction contained 6 bases not matched to a gene. The CDR3 runs 15 residues. Genomic DNA of every subset was divided equally among multiple immunoSEQ plates. Per the original methods: ImmunoSEQ supplied junction-only sequences lacking quality scores, so filtering was different. Repertoires were generated with immunoSEQ multiplex PCR, while TCRdb's copy carries only in-frame clones and drops some. D and trimming were read from the DNA, whereas the V and J calls and clone size are those reported in that table. The table has around 2,000,000 clones, just under 95% seen once.

Note on this clone: No antigen is known for it.

General study findings and limits: Naive subsets, compared against memory subsets, generally had larger estimated richness values.

V is TRBV4-1 and J is TRBJ2-3, with 9 positions matching TRBD1. This TCR was recovered from a man between 18 and 29 years old in good health. Material: naive CD8+ T cells sorted from blood. In DNA form, the CDR3 reads TGCGCCAGCAGCCTTGACAGGGGGTTGGCAGATACGCAGTATTTT. Translation: CASSLDRGLADTQYF.